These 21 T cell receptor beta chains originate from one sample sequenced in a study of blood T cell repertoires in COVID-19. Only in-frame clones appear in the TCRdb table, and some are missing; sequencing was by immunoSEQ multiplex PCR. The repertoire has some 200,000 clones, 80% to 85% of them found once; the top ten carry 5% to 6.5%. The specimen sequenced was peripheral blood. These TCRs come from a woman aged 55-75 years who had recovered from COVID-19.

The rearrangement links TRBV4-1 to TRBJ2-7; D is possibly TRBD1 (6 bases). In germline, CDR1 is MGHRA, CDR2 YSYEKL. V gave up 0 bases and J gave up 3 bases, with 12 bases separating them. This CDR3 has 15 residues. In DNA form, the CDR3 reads TGCGCCAGCAGCCAAGAGGGTGGGGGCCTCTACGAGCAGTACTTC. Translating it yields CASSQEGGGLYEQYF.

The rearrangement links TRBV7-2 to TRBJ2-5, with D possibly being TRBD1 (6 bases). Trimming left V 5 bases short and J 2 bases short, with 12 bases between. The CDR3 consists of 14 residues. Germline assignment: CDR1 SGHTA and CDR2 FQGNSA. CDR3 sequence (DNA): TGTGCCAGCAGCAGAGGGACACAACAAGAGACCCAGTACTTC. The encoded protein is CASSRGTQQETQYF. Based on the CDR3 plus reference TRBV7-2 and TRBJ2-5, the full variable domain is GAGVSQSPSNKVTEKGKDVELRCDPISGHTALYWYRQSLGQGLEFLIYFQGNSAPDKSGLPSDRFSAERTGGSVSTLTIQRTQQEDSAVYLCASSRGTQQETQYFGPGTRLLVL.

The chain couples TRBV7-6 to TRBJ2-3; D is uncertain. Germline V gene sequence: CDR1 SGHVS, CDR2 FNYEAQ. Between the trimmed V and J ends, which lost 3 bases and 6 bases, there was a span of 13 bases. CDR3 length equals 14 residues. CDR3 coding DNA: TGTGCCAGCAGCTTTAACAGCCGTAGGGATACGCAGTATTTT. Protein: CASSFNSRRDTQYF.

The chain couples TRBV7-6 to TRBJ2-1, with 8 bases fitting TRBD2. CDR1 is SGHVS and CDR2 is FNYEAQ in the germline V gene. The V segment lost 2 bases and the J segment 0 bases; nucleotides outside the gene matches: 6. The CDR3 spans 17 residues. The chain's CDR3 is CASSLLGGGSSYNEQFF. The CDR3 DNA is TGTGCCAGCAGCTTACTCGGGGGGGGGAGCTCCTACAATGAGCAGTTCTTC.

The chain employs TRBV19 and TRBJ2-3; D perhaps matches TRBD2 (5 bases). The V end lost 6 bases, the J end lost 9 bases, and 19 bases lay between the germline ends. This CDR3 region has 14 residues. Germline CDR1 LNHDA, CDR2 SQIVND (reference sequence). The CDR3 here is CASRGPRVPGTQYF. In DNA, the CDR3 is TGTGCCAGTAGGGGCCCCCGTGTCCCGGGGACGCAGTATTTT. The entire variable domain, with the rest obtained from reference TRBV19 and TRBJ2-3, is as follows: DGGITQSPKYLFRKEGQNVTLSCEQNLNHDAMYWYRQDPGQGLRLIYYSQIVNDFQKGDIAEGYSVSREKKESFPLTVTSAQKNPTAFYLCASRGPRVPGTQYFGPGTRLTVL.

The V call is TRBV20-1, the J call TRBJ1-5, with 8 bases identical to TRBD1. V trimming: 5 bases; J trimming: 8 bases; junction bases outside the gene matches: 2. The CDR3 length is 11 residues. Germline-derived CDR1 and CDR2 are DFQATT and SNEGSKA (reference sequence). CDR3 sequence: CSAGQGEPQHF. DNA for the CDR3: TGCAGTGCTGGACAGGGTGAGCCCCAGCATTTT.

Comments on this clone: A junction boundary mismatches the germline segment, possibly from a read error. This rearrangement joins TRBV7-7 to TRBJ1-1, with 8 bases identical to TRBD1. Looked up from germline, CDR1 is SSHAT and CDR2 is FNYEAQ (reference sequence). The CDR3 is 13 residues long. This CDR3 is CASSLDRGTEAFF. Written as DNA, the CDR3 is TGTGCTAGCAGCTTAGACAGGGGCACTGAAGCTTTCTTT.

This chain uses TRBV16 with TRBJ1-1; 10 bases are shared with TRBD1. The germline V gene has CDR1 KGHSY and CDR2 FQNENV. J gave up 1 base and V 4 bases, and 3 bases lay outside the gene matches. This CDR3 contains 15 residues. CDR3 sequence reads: CASSPRDRGNTEAFF. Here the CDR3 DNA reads TGTGCCAGCAGCCCAAGGGACAGGGGGAACACTGAAGCTTTCTTT.

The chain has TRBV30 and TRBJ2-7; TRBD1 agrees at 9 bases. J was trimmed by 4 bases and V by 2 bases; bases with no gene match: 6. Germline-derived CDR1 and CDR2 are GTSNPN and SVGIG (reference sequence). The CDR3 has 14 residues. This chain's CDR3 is CAWSPGTGQYEQYF. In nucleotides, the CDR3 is TGTGCCTGGAGTCCCGGGACAGGGCAATACGAGCAGTACTTC.

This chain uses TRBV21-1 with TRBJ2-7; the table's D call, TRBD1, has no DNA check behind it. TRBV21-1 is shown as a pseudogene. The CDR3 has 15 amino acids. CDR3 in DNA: TGTGCCAGCACCGTAGAAGGGGACAGGGCCTACGAGCAGTACTTC. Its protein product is CASTVEGDRAYEQYF.

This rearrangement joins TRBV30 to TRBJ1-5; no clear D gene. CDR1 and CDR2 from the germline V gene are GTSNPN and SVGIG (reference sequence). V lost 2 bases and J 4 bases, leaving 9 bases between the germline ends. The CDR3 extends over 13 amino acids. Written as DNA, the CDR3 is TGTGCCTGGAGTTTTAGTGATAATCAGCCCCAGCATTTT. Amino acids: CAWSFSDNQPQHF.

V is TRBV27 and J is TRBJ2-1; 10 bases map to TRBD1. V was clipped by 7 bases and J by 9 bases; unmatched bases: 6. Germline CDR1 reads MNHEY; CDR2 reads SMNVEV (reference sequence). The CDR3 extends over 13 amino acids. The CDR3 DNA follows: TGTGCCAGCACACCGGACAGGGGGGCTGAGCAGTTCTTC. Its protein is CASTPDRGAEQFF.

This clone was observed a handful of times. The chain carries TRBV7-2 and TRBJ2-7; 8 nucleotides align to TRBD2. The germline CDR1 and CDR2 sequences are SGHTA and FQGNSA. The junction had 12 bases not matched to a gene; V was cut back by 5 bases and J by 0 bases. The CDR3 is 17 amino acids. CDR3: CASSRRLIAGPSYEQYF. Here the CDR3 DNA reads TGTGCCAGCAGCCGTAGGCTCATAGCGGGGCCCTCCTACGAGCAGTACTTC.

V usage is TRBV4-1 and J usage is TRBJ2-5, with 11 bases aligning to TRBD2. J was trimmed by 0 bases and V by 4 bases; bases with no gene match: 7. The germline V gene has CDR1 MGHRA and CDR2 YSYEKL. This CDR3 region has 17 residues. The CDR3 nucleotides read TGCGCCAGCAGCCTCTCTAGCGGGGGGTCGTACCAAGAGACCCAGTACTTC. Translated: CASSLSSGGSYQETQYF.

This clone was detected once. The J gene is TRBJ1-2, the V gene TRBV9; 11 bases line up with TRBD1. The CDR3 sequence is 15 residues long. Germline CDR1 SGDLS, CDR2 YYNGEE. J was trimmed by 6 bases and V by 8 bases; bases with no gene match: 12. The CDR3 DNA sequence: TGTGCCAGTCGGACAGGGGGCTTTAAGGACCATGGCTACACCTTC. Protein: CASRTGGFKDHGYTF.

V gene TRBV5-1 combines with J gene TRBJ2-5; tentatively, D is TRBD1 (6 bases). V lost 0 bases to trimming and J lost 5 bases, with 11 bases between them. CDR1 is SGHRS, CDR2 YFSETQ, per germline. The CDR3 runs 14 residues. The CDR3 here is CASSLEGGWETQYF. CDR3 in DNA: TGCGCCAGCAGCTTGGAAGGGGGTTGGGAGACCCAGTACTTC.

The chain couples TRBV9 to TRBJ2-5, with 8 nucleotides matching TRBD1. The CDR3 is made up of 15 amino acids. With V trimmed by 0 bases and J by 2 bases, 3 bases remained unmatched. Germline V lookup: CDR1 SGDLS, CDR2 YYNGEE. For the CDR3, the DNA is TGTGCCAGCAGCGTAGAGGGACAGGTACAAGAGACCCAGTACTTC. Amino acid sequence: CASSVEGQVQETQYF.

CDR3 bases: TGTGCCAGCAGCTTAATTCGGTCTAGCGGAAGCACTGTTAATGAGCAGTTCTTC. Translated, it gives CASSLIRSSGSTVNEQFF. V usage is TRBV7-3 and J usage is TRBJ2-1; TRBD2 matches at 7 bases. The CDR3 extends over 18 amino acids. With V trimmed by 1 base and J by 7 bases, 16 bases remained unmatched. The germline CDR1 and CDR2 sequences are SGHTA and FQGTGA.

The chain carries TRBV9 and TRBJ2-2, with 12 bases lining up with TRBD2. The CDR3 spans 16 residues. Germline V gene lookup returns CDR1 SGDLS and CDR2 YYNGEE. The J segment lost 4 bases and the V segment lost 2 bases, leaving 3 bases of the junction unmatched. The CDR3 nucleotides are TGTGCCAGCAGCGTCGGACTAGCGGGGATCACCGGGGAGCTGTTTTTT. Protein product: CASSVGLAGITGELFF.

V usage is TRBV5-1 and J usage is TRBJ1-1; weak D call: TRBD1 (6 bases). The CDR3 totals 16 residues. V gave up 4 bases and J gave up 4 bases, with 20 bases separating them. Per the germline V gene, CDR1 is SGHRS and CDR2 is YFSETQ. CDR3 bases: TGCGCCAGCAGCCATCAGGGAGGGGGGAGGTTCACTGAAGCTTTCTTT. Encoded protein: CASSHQGGGRFTEAFF.

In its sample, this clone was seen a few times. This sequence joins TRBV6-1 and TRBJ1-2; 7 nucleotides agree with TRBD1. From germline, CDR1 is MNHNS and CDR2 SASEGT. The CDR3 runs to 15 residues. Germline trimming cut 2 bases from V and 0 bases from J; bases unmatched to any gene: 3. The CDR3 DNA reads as TGTGCCAGCAGTGAACTGGGACAGCCTAACTATGGCTACACCTTC. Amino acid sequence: CASSELGQPNYGYTF.